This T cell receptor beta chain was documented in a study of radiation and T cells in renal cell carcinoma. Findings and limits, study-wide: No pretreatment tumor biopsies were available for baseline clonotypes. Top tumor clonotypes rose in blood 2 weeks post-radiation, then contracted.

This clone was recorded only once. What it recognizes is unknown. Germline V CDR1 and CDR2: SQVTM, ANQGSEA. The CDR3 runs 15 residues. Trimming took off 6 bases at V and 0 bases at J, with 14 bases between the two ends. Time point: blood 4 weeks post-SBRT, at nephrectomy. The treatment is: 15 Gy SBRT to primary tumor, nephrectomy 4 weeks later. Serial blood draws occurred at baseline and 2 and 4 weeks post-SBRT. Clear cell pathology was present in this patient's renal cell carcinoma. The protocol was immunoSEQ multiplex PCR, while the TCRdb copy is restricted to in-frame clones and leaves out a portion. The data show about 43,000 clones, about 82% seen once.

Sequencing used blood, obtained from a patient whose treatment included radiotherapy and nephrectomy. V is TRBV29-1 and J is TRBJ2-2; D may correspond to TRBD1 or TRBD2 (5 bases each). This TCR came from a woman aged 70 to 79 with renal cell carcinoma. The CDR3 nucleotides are TGCAGCGTAAACGGGGCCCTCGCGAACACCGGGGAGCTGTTTTTT. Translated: CSVNGALANTGELFF.